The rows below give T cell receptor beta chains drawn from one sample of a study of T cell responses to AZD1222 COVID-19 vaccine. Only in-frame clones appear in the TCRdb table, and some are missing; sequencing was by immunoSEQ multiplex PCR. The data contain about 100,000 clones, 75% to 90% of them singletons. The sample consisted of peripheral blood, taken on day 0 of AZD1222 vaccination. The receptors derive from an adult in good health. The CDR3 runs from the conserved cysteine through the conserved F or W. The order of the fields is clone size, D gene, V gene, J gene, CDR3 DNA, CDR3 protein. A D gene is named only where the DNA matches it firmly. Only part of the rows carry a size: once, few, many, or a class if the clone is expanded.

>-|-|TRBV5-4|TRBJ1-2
TGTGCCAGCAGCCACGGGGCCCAGCACGACTATGGCTACACCTTC
CASSHGAQHDYGYTF
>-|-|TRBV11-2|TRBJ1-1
TGTGCCAGCAGCGCCCAGGGTAACACTGAAGCTTTCTTT
CASSAQGNTEAFF
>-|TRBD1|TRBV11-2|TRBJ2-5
TGTGCCAGCAGCTTAGAGCGACAGGGTTTCGAGACCCAGTACTTC
CASSLERQGFETQYF
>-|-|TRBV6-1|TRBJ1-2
TGTGCCAGCAGTGAAGCTGGGCGCGGGGGGCGGGATGGCTACACCTTC
CASSEAGRGGRDGYTF
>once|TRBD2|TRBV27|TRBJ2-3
TGTGCCAGCTCCACCAGCGGGGGCGCAGATACGCAGTATTTT
CASSTSGGADTQYF
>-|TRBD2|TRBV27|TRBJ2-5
TGTGCCAGCAGCTTAAGTAGCGGGGGGTTCCAAGAGACCCAGTACTTC
CASSLSSGGFQETQYF
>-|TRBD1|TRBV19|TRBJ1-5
TGTGCCAGTAGTAGTCCACCGGGACAGCTCAATCAGCCCCAGCATTTT
CASSSPPGQLNQPQHF
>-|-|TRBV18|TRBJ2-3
TGTGCCAGCTCACCATCACAGGGCCCCACTAGCACAGATACGCAGTATTTT
CASSPSQGPTSTDTQYF
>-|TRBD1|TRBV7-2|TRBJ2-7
TGTGCCAGCAGCGGGGACAGGGGGCACTACGAGCAGTACTTC
CASSGDRGHYEQYF
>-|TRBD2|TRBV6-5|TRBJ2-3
TGTGCCAGCATGCGGGGGGCCGCCACAGATACGCAGTATTTT
CASMRGAATDTQYF
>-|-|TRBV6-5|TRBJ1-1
TGTGCCAGCAGAATAGGGGCCACTGAAGCTTTCTTT
CASRIGATEAFF
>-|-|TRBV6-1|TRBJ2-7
TGTGCCAGCAGTGAAGGCCAGACCTACGAGCAGTACTTC
CASSEGQTYEQYF
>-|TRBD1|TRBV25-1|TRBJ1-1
TGTGCCAGCAGACAGGGGACGAACACTGAAGCTTTCTTT
CASRQGTNTEAFF
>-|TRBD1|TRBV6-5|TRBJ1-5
TGTGCCAGCAGCTTCGGGACAGTCAATCAGCCCCAGCATTTT
CASSFGTVNQPQHF
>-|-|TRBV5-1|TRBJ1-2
TGCGCCAGCAGCAGAGACATTAACTATGGCTACACCTTC
CASSRDINYGYTF
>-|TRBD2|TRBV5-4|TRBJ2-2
TGTGCCAGCAGCTTGCTAGTGGGGGGGTTCACCGGGGAGCTGTTTTTT
CASSLLVGGFTGELFF
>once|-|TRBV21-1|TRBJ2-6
TGTGCCAGCAGCCCCGACAGTAGCTCTGGGGCCAACGTCCTGACTTTC
CASSPDSSSGANVLTF
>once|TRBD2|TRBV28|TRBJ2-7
TGTGCCAGCAGTCGGACTAGAAGCTACGAGCAGTACTTC
CASSRTRSYEQYF
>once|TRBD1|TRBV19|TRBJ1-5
TGTGCCAGTAGTACCCTCGATGACAGGGCGAGGCAGCCCCAGCATTTT
CASSTLDDRARQPQHF
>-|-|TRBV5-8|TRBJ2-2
TGTGCCAGCAATTTGCTCTTTCCCGTGGGCGGAAACACCGGGGAGCTGTTTTTT
CASNLLFPVGGNTGELFF
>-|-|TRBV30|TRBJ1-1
TGTGCCTGGGCGGGGGATGGACTGCTTGAAGCTTTCTTT
CAWAGDGLLEAFF
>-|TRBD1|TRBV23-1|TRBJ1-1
TGCGCCAGCAGTCCCCGTCCGGGACAGAGTGAAGCTTTCTTT
CASSPRPGQSEAFF
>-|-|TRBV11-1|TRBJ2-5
TGTGCCAGCAGCTCCTGGGGGTGGTTCGAGACCCAGTACTTC
CASSSWGWFETQYF
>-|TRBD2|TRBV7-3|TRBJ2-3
TGTGCCAGCAGCGAAAATACCGGGACTACGACAGATACGCAGTATTTT
CASSENTGTTTDTQYF
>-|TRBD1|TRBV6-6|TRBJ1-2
TGTGCCAGCAGGACGGGACAGGGTACCCGAAACTATGGCTACACCTTC
CASRTGQGTRNYGYTF
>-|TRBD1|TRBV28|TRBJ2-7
TGTGCCAGCTCACCTTCGGGACAGGGGGCCTACGAGCAGTACTTC
CASSPSGQGAYEQYF
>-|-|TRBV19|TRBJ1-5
TGTGCCAGTAGTCCATCGACAGTTAGCAATCAGCCCCAGCATTTT
CASSPSTVSNQPQHF
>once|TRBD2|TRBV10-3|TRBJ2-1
TGTGCCATCAGTGAACAGGACCTAGCGGGGGGGCAGAATGAGCAGTTCTTC
CAISEQDLAGGQNEQFF
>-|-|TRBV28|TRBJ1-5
TGTGCCAGCAGAACGCCCTGGGGAGGCAATCAGCCCCAGCATTTT
CASRTPWGGNQPQHF
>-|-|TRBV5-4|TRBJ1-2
TGTGCCAGCAGCTTGGCAAACAGGAACTATGGCTACACCTTC
CASSLANRNYGYTF
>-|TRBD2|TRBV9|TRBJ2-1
TGTGCCAGCAGCGTAGACTCGCGGGAGAACAATGAGCAGTTCTTC
CASSVDSRENNEQFF
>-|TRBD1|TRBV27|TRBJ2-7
TGTGCCAGCAGTACAGGGGGCCCTTACGAGCAGTACTTC
CASSTGGPYEQYF
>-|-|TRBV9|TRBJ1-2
TGTGCCAGCAGCGTAGTCTCAGGCTATGGCTACACCTTC
CASSVVSGYGYTF
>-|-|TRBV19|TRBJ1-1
TGTGCCAGTAGCCGGGTTCCCGGGGTTGAAGCTTTCTTT
CASSRVPGVEAFF
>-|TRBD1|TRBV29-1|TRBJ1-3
TGCAGCGTAAGAACAGGGGCCCACTCTGGAAACACCATATATTTT
CSVRTGAHSGNTIYF
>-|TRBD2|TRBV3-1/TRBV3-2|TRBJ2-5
TGTGCCAGCAGCCAAGAGGGGGGGGGAGAGACCCAGTACTTC
CASSQEGGGETQYF
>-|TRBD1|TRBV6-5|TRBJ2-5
TGTGCCAGCAGCTTGGACAGGGTAAAAGAGACCCAGTACTTC
CASSLDRVKETQYF
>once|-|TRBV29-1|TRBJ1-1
TGCAGCGTTGAGGGCAGGCTGGCCACTGAAGCTTTCTTT
CSVEGRLATEAFF
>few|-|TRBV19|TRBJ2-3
TGTGCCAGTAGTAATTTGTGGGGGGGCCGAGAAGATACGCAGTATTTT
CASSNLWGGREDTQYF
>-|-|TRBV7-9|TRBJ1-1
TGTGCCAGCAGCCTCCTCCCTCGGGGGGGCGGCACTGAAGCTTTCTTT
CASSLLPRGGGTEAFF
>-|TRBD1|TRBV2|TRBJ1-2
TGTGCCAGCAGTGTTGGGACAGGGGAATTACATGGCTACACCTTC
CASSVGTGELHGYTF
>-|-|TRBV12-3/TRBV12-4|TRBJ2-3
TGTGCCAGCAGTTTTAACACAGATACGCAGTATTTT
CASSFNTDTQYF
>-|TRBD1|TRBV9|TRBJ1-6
TGTGCCAGCAGCAGGGACAGGGGGGCTAATTCACCCCTCCACTTT
CASSRDRGANSPLHF
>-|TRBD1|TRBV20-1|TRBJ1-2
TGCAGTGCTAGTGCTCAGGGGGCCCTTGGCTACACCTTC
CSASAQGALGYTF
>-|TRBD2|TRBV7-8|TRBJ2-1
TGTGCCAGCAGCGCCACTAGCGGGGGGGCCAATGAGCAGTTCTTC
CASSATSGGANEQFF
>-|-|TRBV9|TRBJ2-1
TGTGCCAGCAGCCCCCCCCCAGTGGGGGGTGCCCCAAGCTCCTACAATGAGCAGTTCTTC
CASSPPPVGGAPSSYNEQFF
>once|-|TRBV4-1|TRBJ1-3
TGCGCCAGCAGCCAAGGGGCAGGCTTCTCTGGAAACACCATATATTTT
CASSQGAGFSGNTIYF
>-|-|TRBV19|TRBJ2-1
TGTGCCAGTACCCTCTCGGAGAGCTCCTACAATGAGCAGTTCTTC
CASTLSESSYNEQFF
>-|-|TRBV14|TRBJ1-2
TGTGCCAGCAGCCAAGAAGGCTCCTGGGGCTACACCTTC
CASSQEGSWGYTF
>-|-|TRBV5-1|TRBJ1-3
TGCGCCAGCAGCGTTGACAACTCTGGAAACACCATATATTTT
CASSVDNSGNTIYF